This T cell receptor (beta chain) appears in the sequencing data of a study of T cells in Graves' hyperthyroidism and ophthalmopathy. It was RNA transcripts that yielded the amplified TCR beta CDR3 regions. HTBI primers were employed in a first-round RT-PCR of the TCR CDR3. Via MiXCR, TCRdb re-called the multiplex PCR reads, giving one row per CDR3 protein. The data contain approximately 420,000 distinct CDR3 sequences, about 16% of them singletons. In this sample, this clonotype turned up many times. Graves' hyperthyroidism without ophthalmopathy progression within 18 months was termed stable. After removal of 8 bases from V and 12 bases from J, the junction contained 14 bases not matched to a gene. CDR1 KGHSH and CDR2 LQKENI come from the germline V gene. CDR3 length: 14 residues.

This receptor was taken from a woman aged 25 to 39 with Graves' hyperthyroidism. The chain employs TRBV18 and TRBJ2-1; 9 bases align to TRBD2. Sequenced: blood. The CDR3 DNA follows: TGTGCCAGCGCCGGGACTAGCCCTCAGTTTAGGCAGTTCTTC. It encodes CASAGTSPQFRQFF. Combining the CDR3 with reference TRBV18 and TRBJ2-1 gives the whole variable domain NAGVMQNPRHLVRRRGQEARLRCSPMKGHSHVYWYRQLPEEGLKFMVYLQKENIIDESGMPKERFSAEFPKEGPSILRIQQVVRGDSAAYFCASAGTSPQFRQFFGPGTRLTVL.